Below are 7 T cell receptor beta chains sequenced from a single sample in a study of cytomegalovirus exposure and HLA in healthy donors. The table came from immunoSEQ multiplex PCR; TCRdb's copy has only in-frame clones and leaves some out. The data contain some 250,000 clones, 90% of them seen just once; the ten biggest clones take up under 0.4%. Sequenced: PBMCs. These receptors were obtained from a woman aged 18-29 years in good health and CMV-seronegative.

This sequence joins TRBV25-1 and TRBJ1-4; maybe TRBD1 (6 bases). Germline V gene sequence: CDR1 MGHDK, CDR2 SYGVNS. V lost 2 bases and J lost 7, with 17 bases in between. The CDR3 is made up of 16 amino acids. CDR3 residues: CASSETDSKLFEKLFF. CDR3 in DNA: TGTGCCAGCAGTGAAACGGACAGCAAACTCTTTGAAAAACTGTTTTTT.

The V call is TRBV2, the J call TRBJ2-3, with a weak D call TRBD2 (5 bases). CDR3 size: 13 residues. Deletions cut 5 bases from V and 4 bases from J, with 10 bases between. Looked up from germline, CDR1 is SNHLY and CDR2 is FYNNEI. CDR3 coding DNA: TGTGCCAGCAGTACTACTAGTCCAGATACGCAGTATTTT. It yields the protein CASSTTSPDTQYF.

Only a few counts were recorded for this clone. The chain joins TRBV5-4 to TRBJ1-5; TRBD1 matches 9 bases. Germline-derived CDR1 and CDR2 are SGHNT and YYREEE (reference sequence). The CDR3 loop spans 14 amino acids. V dropped 4 bases and J dropped 6; count of bases not matched to a gene: 5. The CDR3 protein is CASSTGGVGQPQHF. Written as DNA, the CDR3 is TGTGCCAGCAGCACAGGGGGCGTGGGTCAGCCCCAGCATTTT.

V and J are TRBV4-2 and TRBJ1-5; D might be TRBD1 (6 bases). V was cut by 0 bases and J by 1 base, with 10 bases left in between. Germline-derived CDR1 and CDR2 are LGHNA and YNFKEQ. The CDR3 is made up of 16 amino acids. The CDR3 bases are TGTGCCAGCAGCCAAGATGGTGGGGGCAGCAATCAGCCCCAGCATTTT. As protein: CASSQDGGGSNQPQHF.

The V gene is TRBV5-4, the J gene TRBJ1-6; unclear D gene. Trimming removed 0 bases from V and 9 bases from J, with 19 bases in between. Germline assignment: CDR1 SGHNT and CDR2 YYREEE (reference sequence). This CDR3 is built from 17 residues. CDR3 nucleotide sequence: TGTGCCAGCAGCTTGGACTTGGTCACGGGTCCAAGTTCACCCCTCCACTTT. Translation: CASSLDLVTGPSSPLHF.

This chain joins TRBV28 and TRBJ1-2; the D gene is possibly TRBD1 (6 bases). Trimming shortened V by 2 bases and J by 5 bases, and 12 bases separated the two germline ends. The CDR3 covers 14 residues. Per the germline V gene, CDR1 is MDHEN and CDR2 is SYDVKM. Here the CDR3 reads CASSLNRDRYGYTF. The CDR3 DNA reads TGTGCCAGCAGTTTAAACAGGGACCGATATGGCTACACCTTC.

This clone showed up just once. The V and J genes are TRBV6-1 and TRBJ2-7; D not certain. The CDR3 is 13 amino acids. CDR1 is MNHNS and CDR2 is SASEGT in the germline V gene. V dropped 2 bases and J dropped 3 bases, with 8 bases sitting between them. The CDR3 DNA reads TGTGCCAGCAGTGAAAACAAAAACTACGAGCAGTACGTC. Amino acid sequence: CASSENKNYEQYV.